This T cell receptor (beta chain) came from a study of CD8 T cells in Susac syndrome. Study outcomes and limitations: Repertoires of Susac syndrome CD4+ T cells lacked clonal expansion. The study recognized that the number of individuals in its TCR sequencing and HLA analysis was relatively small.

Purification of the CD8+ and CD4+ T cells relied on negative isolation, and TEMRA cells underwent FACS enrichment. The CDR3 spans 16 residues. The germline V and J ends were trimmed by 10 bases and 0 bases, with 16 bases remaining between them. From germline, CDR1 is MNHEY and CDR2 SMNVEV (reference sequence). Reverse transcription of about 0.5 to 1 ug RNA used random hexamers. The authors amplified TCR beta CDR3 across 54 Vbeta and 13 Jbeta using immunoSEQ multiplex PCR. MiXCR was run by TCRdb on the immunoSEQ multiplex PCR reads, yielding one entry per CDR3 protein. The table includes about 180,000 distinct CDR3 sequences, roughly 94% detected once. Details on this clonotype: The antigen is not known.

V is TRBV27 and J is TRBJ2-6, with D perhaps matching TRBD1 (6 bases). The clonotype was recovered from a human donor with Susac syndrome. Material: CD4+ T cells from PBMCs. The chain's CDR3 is CANHRQVISGANVLTF. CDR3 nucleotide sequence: TGTGCCAACCATAGACAGGTCATCTCTGGGGCCAACGTCCTGACTTTC.